The sequence of this TCR beta chain was determined in a study of T-cell reconstitution after alpha-beta-depleted transplantation in children. Study findings and constraints: Newly produced T cells mostly accounted for T-cell counts and diversity one year post-transplant. Some patients' high day-60 TCRbeta diversity was attributed to recipient cells surviving conditioning.

Unique molecular identifiers featured in how the TCRbeta library was prepared. TCRdb re-called the PCR reads with MiXCR, one entry per CDR3 protein. Of 250,000 to 300,000 distinct CDR3 sequences listed, almost 8% are singletons. This clonotype was seen at least ten times. Its specificity is unknown. This CDR3 has 12 residues. V was trimmed by 1 base and J by 9 bases, leaving 9 bases between them. Germline values: CDR1 SEHNR, CDR2 FQNEAQ (reference sequence). Specimen: peripheral blood, collected 360 days after TCRalphabeta/CD19-depleted stem cell transplant. The receptor's source is a female patient aged 2-9 years who had a stem cell transplant for Fanconi anemia, so the T cells may come from the graft donor. The V and J genes are TRBV7-9 and TRBJ1-1, with D unclear. CDR3 protein: CASSLDDGKAFF. The CDR3 DNA reads as TGTGCCAGCAGCTTAGACGACGGTAAAGCTTTCTTT.